Reported below is one TCR beta chain. Its specificity is not known. Library input was roughly 1.8 micrograms of DNA from cryopreserved PBMCs. This specimen belongs to a study of cytotoxic CD8 clonotypes in ibrutinib-treated CLL. Study in general: Samples had a mean of roughly 230,000 productive templates and tens of thousands of productive rearrangements.

Using immunoSEQ multiplex PCR, the repertoire was profiled, and TCRdb retains in-frame clones only, with some absent. The sample includes 250,000 to 350,000 clones, more than 70% seen only once; the top ten take about 5.3%. Points from the study as a whole: Progressing and sustained-remission patients had different sampling times. Baseline clonality exceeded age-matched healthy donors and tracked circulating CD8+ T-cell counts.

V trimming: 4 bases; J trimming: 9 bases; junction bases outside the gene matches: 5. Per germline, CDR1 SGHRS and CDR2 YFSETQ. The CDR3 spans 13 residues. The chain employs TRBV5-1 and TRBJ1-3; 9 bases fit TRBD1. The sequence was collected from a human donor with chronic lymphocytic leukemia. The sequencing used PBMCs, collected at disease progression, from a patient treated with ibrutinib. In DNA, the CDR3 is TGCGCCAGCAGCGCGGGACAGGGATTCACCATATATTTT. Its translation: CASSAGQGFTIYF.